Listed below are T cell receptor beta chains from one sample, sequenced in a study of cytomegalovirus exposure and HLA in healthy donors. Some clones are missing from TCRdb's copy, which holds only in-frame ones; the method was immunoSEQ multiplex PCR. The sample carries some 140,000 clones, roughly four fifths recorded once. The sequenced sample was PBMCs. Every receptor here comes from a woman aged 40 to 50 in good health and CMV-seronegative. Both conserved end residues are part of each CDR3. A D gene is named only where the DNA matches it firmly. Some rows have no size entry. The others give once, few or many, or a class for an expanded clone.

cdr3_aa: CASSLDSPTVYGYTF; cdr3_nt: TGCGCCAGCAGCTTGGACAGTCCGACAGTCTATGGCTACACCTTC; clone_size: few; v_call: TRBV5-1; d_call: .; j_call: TRBJ1-2
cdr3_aa: CASREGRGAFF; cdr3_nt: TGTGCCAGCAGGGAGGGGAGGGGAGCTTTCTTT; clone_size: .; v_call: TRBV25-1; d_call: .; j_call: TRBJ1-1
cdr3_aa: CASIRGQGMAGANVLTF; cdr3_nt: TGTGCCAGCATAAGGGGACAGGGAATGGCCGGGGCCAACGTCCTGACTTTC; clone_size: .; v_call: TRBV25-1; d_call: TRBD1; j_call: TRBJ2-6
cdr3_aa: CASSFSRDGGEQYF; cdr3_nt: TGTGCCAGCAGTTTCTCCAGGGACGGGGGCGAGCAGTACTTC; clone_size: few; v_call: TRBV6-6; d_call: .; j_call: TRBJ2-7
cdr3_aa: CASSRTGGFGGYGYTF; cdr3_nt: TGTGCCAGCAGCCGGACAGGGGGCTTCGGCGGCTATGGCTACACCTTC; clone_size: .; v_call: TRBV11-2; d_call: TRBD1; j_call: TRBJ1-2
cdr3_aa: CASSLVPGFNEKLFF; cdr3_nt: TGTGCCAGCAGCTTAGTTCCAGGGTTTAATGAAAAACTGTTTTTT; clone_size: .; v_call: TRBV11-2; d_call: .; j_call: TRBJ1-4
cdr3_aa: CASSRWARDNEQFF; cdr3_nt: TGTGCCAGCAGCCGATGGGCCAGGGACAATGAGCAGTTCTTC; clone_size: .; v_call: TRBV7-6; d_call: .; j_call: TRBJ2-1
cdr3_aa: CASSPPANYGYTF; cdr3_nt: TGTGCCAGCAGTCCCCCAGCTAACTATGGCTACACCTTC; clone_size: .; v_call: TRBV28; d_call: .; j_call: TRBJ1-2
cdr3_aa: CASSISRQGMDNQPQHF; cdr3_nt: TGTGCCAGTAGTATCTCGAGACAGGGGATGGACAATCAGCCCCAGCATTTT; clone_size: .; v_call: TRBV19; d_call: TRBD1; j_call: TRBJ1-5
cdr3_aa: CASGQRGDTQYF; cdr3_nt: TGTGCCAGCGGACAGCGTGGGGATACGCAGTATTTT; clone_size: .; v_call: TRBV2; d_call: .; j_call: TRBJ2-3
cdr3_aa: CASSLDREYGYTF; cdr3_nt: TGCGCCAGCAGCTTGGACAGGGAGTATGGCTACACCTTC; clone_size: .; v_call: TRBV5-1; d_call: .; j_call: TRBJ1-2
cdr3_aa: CASSLLGTSGGAGETQYF; cdr3_nt: TGCGCCAGCAGTCTGCTCGGGACTAGCGGGGGGGCCGGGGAGACCCAGTACTTC; clone_size: .; v_call: TRBV10-2; d_call: TRBD2; j_call: TRBJ2-5
cdr3_aa: CASSKGGTNNEKLFF; cdr3_nt: TGTGCCAGCAGCAAGGGGGGGACCAATAATGAAAAACTGTTTTTT; clone_size: .; v_call: TRBV5-4; d_call: .; j_call: TRBJ1-4
cdr3_aa: CASSLEPTGATNEKLFF; cdr3_nt: TGCGCCAGCAGCTTGGAACCCACGGGTGCAACTAATGAAAAACTGTTTTTT; clone_size: .; v_call: TRBV5-1; d_call: .; j_call: TRBJ1-4
cdr3_aa: CASSEAGAGPYEQYF; cdr3_nt: TGTGCCAGCAGTGAAGCGGGGGCAGGACCCTACGAGCAGTACTTC; clone_size: few; v_call: TRBV2; d_call: .; j_call: TRBJ2-7
cdr3_aa: CATHGAGETNYGYTF; cdr3_nt: TGTGCCACCCACGGGGCAGGGGAGACTAACTATGGCTACACCTTC; clone_size: .; v_call: TRBV4-2; d_call: .; j_call: TRBJ1-2
cdr3_aa: CASSYGRNTEAFF; cdr3_nt: TGTGCCAGCAGTTACGGCCGGAACACTGAAGCTTTCTTT; clone_size: .; v_call: TRBV6-5; d_call: .; j_call: TRBJ1-1
cdr3_aa: CASSFTGTIPTGELFF; cdr3_nt: TGTGCCAGCAGCTTTACCGGGACAATCCCCACCGGGGAGCTGTTTTTT; clone_size: .; v_call: TRBV7-9; d_call: .; j_call: TRBJ2-2
cdr3_aa: CASSEKGAVIHQPQHF; cdr3_nt: TGTGCCAGCAGTGAGAAGGGGGCGGTAATCCATCAGCCCCAGCATTTT; clone_size: few; v_call: TRBV6-1; d_call: TRBD1; j_call: TRBJ1-5
cdr3_aa: CASSHFRASEKLFF; cdr3_nt: TGCGCCAGCAGCCACTTCAGGGCGAGTGAAAAACTGTTTTTT; clone_size: .; v_call: TRBV4-1; d_call: .; j_call: TRBJ1-4
cdr3_aa: CASSAGLAGADTDTQYF; cdr3_nt: TGTGCCAGCAGCGCGGGACTAGCGGGGGCCGACACAGATACGCAGTATTTT; clone_size: once; v_call: TRBV9; d_call: TRBD2; j_call: TRBJ2-3
cdr3_aa: CASSPPLGRRHF; cdr3_nt: TGCGCCAGCAGCCCCCCCTTGGGGAGACGGCACTTC; clone_size: .; v_call: TRBV4-1; d_call: .; j_call: TRBJ2-4
cdr3_aa: CASSPFGELFF; cdr3_nt: TGTGCCAGCAGCCCCTTCGGGGAGCTGTTTTTT; clone_size: once; v_call: TRBV7-2; d_call: .; j_call: TRBJ2-2